These 28 T cell receptor beta chains were all obtained from the same sample, sequenced in a study of blood T cells in healthy people across ages. A second PCR, run for about 7 to 11 cycles, used a sample-barcoded 5' primer plus a J-beta primer mix. From the 5' RACE reads, TCRdb called clonotypes with MiXCR, one entry per CDR3 protein. The sample has 1,300,000 or so distinct CDR3 sequences, around 59% seen once. Material for sequencing was blood. Receptors originate from a man aged 18 to 29 in good health.

The rearrangement joins TRBV6-5 to TRBJ1-4; unclear D gene. Germline CDR1 MNHEY, CDR2 SVGAGI. V shed 4 bases and J shed 8 bases, with 14 bases lying between them. The CDR3 has 14 amino acids. CDR3 coding DNA: TGTGCCAGCAGTTGGTCGGGGAACTTCGAAAAACTGTTTTTT. It specifies CASSWSGNFEKLFF.

The gene calls are TRBV4-1 and TRBJ2-2; 16 nucleotides match TRBD2. This CDR3 comprises 19 residues. Trimming cost V 2 bases and J 4 bases; bases outside gene matches: 7. Germline V lookup: CDR1 MGHRA, CDR2 YSYEKL. CDR3 amino acids: CASSQPGLAGGPRTGELFF. Here the CDR3 DNA reads TGCGCCAGCAGCCAACCGGGACTAGCGGGAGGGCCTCGCACCGGGGAGCTGTTTTTT.

A single count supports this clonotype. Mismatch with germline at one junction end may stem from a read error. The CDR3 sequence: CSASSRNPNYGYTF. The CDR3 DNA sequence: TGCAGTGCTAGCAGTCGGAACCCTAACTATGGGTACACCTTC. The J gene is TRBJ1-2, the V gene TRBV20-1; D is unresolved. Germline CDR1 DFQATT, CDR2 SNEGSKA (reference sequence). The CDR3 contains 14 residues.

This chain joins TRBV7-9 and TRBJ1-1; no clear D. The CDR3 consists of 8 residues. CDR1 and CDR2 from the germline V gene are SEHNR and FQNEAQ (reference sequence). This CDR3 is CVVDATFF. The CDR3 bases are TGTGTGGTGGACGCAACTTTCTTT.

In its sample, this clonotype was seen a few times. This chain joins TRBV6-5 and TRBJ1-2, with D perhaps matching TRBD1 (5 bases). Germline V CDR1 and CDR2: MNHEY, SVGAGI. The ends were cut back, 0 bases at V and 7 bases at J, with 9 bases in the middle. This CDR3 contains 13 residues. The CDR3 bases are TGTGCCAGCAGTTACTCGGACAAGCGTGGCTACACCTTC. Its protein is CASSYSDKRGYTF.

This chain joins TRBV20-1 and TRBJ2-7; 7 bases agree with TRBD2. CDR1 is DFQATT and CDR2 is SNEGSKA in the germline V gene (reference sequence). The CDR3 is 12 amino acids. The CDR3 region is CRPGGNSYEQYF. The CDR3, as DNA: TGCAGACCCGGGGGGAACTCCTACGAGCAGTACTTC.

The genes are TRBV20-1 and TRBJ2-5; 14 positions match TRBD2. V lost 4 bases, J lost 2 bases, and 9 bases stayed unmatched. This CDR3 is built from 17 residues. Germline V gene lookup returns CDR1 DFQATT and CDR2 SNEGSKA (reference sequence). The CDR3 region is CSATSPRLAGGQETQYF. The CDR3 DNA is TGCAGTGCTACTTCCCCTCGACTAGCGGGGGGGCAAGAGACCCAGTACTTC.

V usage is TRBV10-3 and J usage is TRBJ2-1; 13 bases agree with TRBD2. The length of the CDR3 is 15 residues. Trimming cost V 6 bases and J 5 bases; bases outside gene matches: 4. CDR1 is ENHRY and CDR2 is SYGVKD in the germline V gene. The chain's CDR3 is CAIRGTSGAHNEQFF. The DNA for the CDR3 is TGTGCCATCAGAGGGACTAGCGGGGCCCACAATGAGCAGTTCTTC.

The rearrangement joins TRBV25-1 to TRBJ1-4; the D gene is possibly TRBD1 (6 bases). Germline lookup yields CDR1 MGHDK and CDR2 SYGVNS. V shed 3 bases and J shed 6 bases, with 11 bases lying between them. CDR3 length: 14 residues. The CDR3, as DNA: TGTGCCAGCAGTGAGGACAGCCCCGATGAAAAACTGTTTTTT. Residues: CASSEDSPDEKLFF.

This clonotype has ten or more counts. The chain is built from TRBV27 and TRBJ2-5, with a weak D call TRBD2 (7 bases). The CDR3 runs 15 residues. Trimming shortened V by 5 bases and J by 3 bases, and 16 bases separated the two germline ends. Germline V gives CDR1 MNHEY, CDR2 SMNVEV (reference sequence). The CDR3 DNA sequence: TGTGCCAGCAGTCCCGCGGGGGCCCCGGAAGAGACCCAGTACTTC. This translates into CASSPAGAPEETQYF.

This sequence joins TRBV12-3 or TRBV12-4 and TRBJ2-3, with 9 nucleotides matching TRBD2. Trimming at V came to 3 bases and at J to 4 bases, leaving 5 bases not matched to a gene. This CDR3 has 15 residues. CDR3 in DNA: TGTGCCAGCAGTTTTCGAGTAGCGGGGGCAGATACGCAGTATTTT. It translates to CASSFRVAGADTQYF.

As to this clonotype: A read error may produce the germline difference seen at one junction end. V and J are TRBV4-3 and TRBJ2-1; D may be TRBD1 (6 bases). The DNA end lines up better with TRBJ2-7; the J call may be wrong. Germline V gene sequence: CDR1 LGHNA, CDR2 YSLEER. CDR3 length equals 15 residues. The CDR3 DNA reads as TGCGCCGGCAGCCAAAACCGGGACATATCCTACGAGCAGTACTTC. Residues: CAGSQNRDISYEQYF.

CDR3 protein: CSVEVLGREGPYNEQFF. DNA of the CDR3: TGCAGCGTTGAGGTTTTGGGGCGGGAGGGGCCCTACAATGAGCAGTTCTTC. V and J are TRBV29-1 and TRBJ2-1, with TRBD2 matching 9 bases. Germline-derived CDR1 and CDR2 are SQVTM and ANQGSEA. The CDR3 sequence is 17 residues long. Trimming removed 3 bases from V and 2 bases from J; junction bases left unmatched: 11.

This clonotype appeared a few times. The V call is TRBV20-1, the J call TRBJ2-5; the D is unclear. V lost 2 bases and J 7 bases, leaving 23 bases between the germline ends. This CDR3 comprises 16 residues. Germline V gene lookup returns CDR1 DFQATT and CDR2 SNEGSKA (reference sequence). Here the CDR3 DNA reads TGCAGTGCTAGAATTCCACGGACGCCCGGTAAAGGGACCCAGTACTTC. The encoded protein is CSARIPRTPGKGTQYF.

This chain connects TRBV20-1 to TRBJ2-3, with 12 bases fitting TRBD2. The CDR3 length is 13 residues. Germline assignment: CDR1 DFQATT and CDR2 SNEGSKA (reference sequence). V dropped 7 bases and J dropped 4; count of bases not matched to a gene: 3. The CDR3 sequence is CSGLAGGADTQYF. CDR3 DNA sequence: TGCAGTGGGCTAGCGGGGGGGGCAGATACGCAGTATTTT.

Only one count was recorded for this clonotype. The rearrangement uses TRBV20-1 and TRBJ2-5, with 8 positions matching TRBD1. The J call may be wrong; the DNA end is better matched by TRBJ2-7. The CDR3 has 14 amino acids. In germline, CDR1 is DFQATT, CDR2 SNEGSKA (reference sequence). CDR3 residues: CSARDRDRNHEQYF. CDR3 nucleotides: TGCAGTGCTAGAGATAGGGACAGGAACCACGAGCAGTACTTC.

In DNA, the CDR3 is TGTGCCAGCAGCTTCCCGCCGCTAGGAAACAACTACGAGCAGTACTTC. Translated: CASSFPPLGNNYEQYF. The chain carries TRBV7-9 and TRBJ2-7; D uncertain. In germline, CDR1 is SEHNR, CDR2 FQNEAQ (reference sequence). The CDR3 loop spans 16 amino acids. The germline V and J ends were trimmed by 3 bases and 3 bases, with 18 bases remaining between them.

This clonotype was detected only once. The J gene is TRBJ2-1, the V gene TRBV2, with D perhaps matching TRBD2 (5 bases). The CDR3 contains 13 residues. V lost 11 bases, J lost 5 bases, and 16 bases lay in between. Germline CDR1 SNHLY, CDR2 FYNNEI. The CDR3 reads CASGGGPNNEQFF. The CDR3 nucleotides read TGTGCCTCCGGAGGCGGGCCTAACAATGAGCAGTTCTTC.

The chain links TRBV30 to TRBJ2-5; 11 bases map to TRBD2. The CDR3 is 15 amino acids. Germline V lookup: CDR1 GTSNPN, CDR2 SVGIG (reference sequence). Trimming removed 0 bases from V and 5 bases from J; junction bases left unmatched: 5. This CDR3 reads CAWSVTSGSLETQYF. The CDR3 nucleotides read TGTGCCTGGAGTGTCACTAGCGGGAGTTTGGAGACCCAGTACTTC.

V usage is TRBV7-9 and J usage is TRBJ2-3, with D uncertain. There are 15 residues in the CDR3. CDR1 is SEHNR, CDR2 FQNEAQ, per germline (reference sequence). The V end lost 1 base, the J end lost 0 bases, and 8 bases lay between the germline ends. The CDR3 DNA reads as TGTGCCAGCAGCTTAGTTCACAGAAGCACAGATACGCAGTATTTT. It encodes CASSLVHRSTDTQYF.

V and J are TRBV7-2 and TRBJ2-7; no firm D call. Germline lookup yields CDR1 SGHTA and CDR2 FQGNSA. Trimming took off 5 bases at V and 2 bases at J, with 13 bases between the two ends. CDR3 size: 14 residues. In DNA form, the CDR3 reads TGTGCCAGCAGCCCGGATTCCTGGCCCTACGAGCAGTACTTC. Its translation: CASSPDSWPYEQYF.

This chain uses TRBV18 with TRBJ1-5; maybe TRBD1 (5 bases). V dropped 3 bases and J dropped 6 bases, with 12 bases sitting between them. The germline V gene has CDR1 KGHSH and CDR2 LQKENI. The CDR3 runs to 14 residues. Written as DNA, the CDR3 is TGTGCCAGCTCACCTAGCAGGGTTAGTCAGCCCCAGCATTTT. Protein product: CASSPSRVSQPQHF.

In its sample, this clonotype was seen a few times. The rearrangement joins TRBV6-2 or TRBV6-3 to TRBJ1-2; maybe TRBD1 (6 bases). There are 12 residues in the CDR3. Trimming took 5 bases from V and 7 from J, leaving 11 bases between them. The V gene's germline CDR1 is MNHEY and CDR2 SVGEGT. CDR3 in DNA: TGTGCCAGCAGTCCAGGGGCCGCTGGCTACACCTTC. Translated, it gives CASSPGAAGYTF.

CDR3 sequence reads: CASSQMWNTEAFF. The CDR3 region has the DNA TGCGCCAGCAGCCAAATGTGGAACACTGAAGCTTTCTTT. The chain uses TRBV4-3 and TRBJ1-1; D unclear. V was trimmed by 2 bases and J by 1 base, leaving 5 bases between them. This CDR3 has 13 amino acids. Looked up from germline, CDR1 is LGHNA and CDR2 is YSLEER.

In regard to this clonotype: The junction differs from germline at one of its ends, possibly a read error. The chain has TRBV4-3 and TRBJ2-6; TRBD1 or TRBD2 may be the D gene (5 bases each). The CDR3 totals 13 residues. CDR1 is LGHNA and CDR2 is YSLEER in the germline V gene. Here the CDR3 reads CASSQGGVNVLTF. In DNA form, the CDR3 reads TGCGCCAGCAGCCAAGGAGGGGTCAACGTCCTGACTTTC.

At least ten counts were recorded for this clonotype. One end of the junction does not line up with germline, which may come from a read error. This rearrangement joins TRBV18 to TRBJ2-1; D gene unclear. This CDR3 contains 13 residues. Germline CDR1 KGHSH, CDR2 LQKENI. CDR3 sequence: CASSPGPYNEQFF. CDR3 nucleotides: TGCGCCAGCAGCCCCGGGCCCTACAATGAGCAGTTCTTC.

The V gene is TRBV2, the J gene TRBJ2-7, with no clear D. Per the germline V gene, CDR1 is SNHLY and CDR2 is FYNNEI. Trimming removed 7 bases at V and 0 bases at J, with 10 bases between. The length of the CDR3 is 13 residues. The CDR3 coding sequence is TGTGCCAGCAACGACGAAAGCTCCTACGAGCAGTACTTC. Its protein is CASNDESSYEQYF.

This clonotype showed up just once. The chain combines TRBV6-6 with TRBJ2-1, with D hard to call. The V and J ends lost 7 bases and 3 bases respectively, with 16 bases between them. Looked up from germline, CDR1 is MNHNY and CDR2 is SVGAGI (reference sequence). The CDR3 extends over 15 amino acids. This CDR3 reads CASTEAIGIYNEQFF. Written as DNA, the CDR3 is TGTGCCAGCACCGAGGCGATAGGGATCTACAATGAGCAGTTCTTC.